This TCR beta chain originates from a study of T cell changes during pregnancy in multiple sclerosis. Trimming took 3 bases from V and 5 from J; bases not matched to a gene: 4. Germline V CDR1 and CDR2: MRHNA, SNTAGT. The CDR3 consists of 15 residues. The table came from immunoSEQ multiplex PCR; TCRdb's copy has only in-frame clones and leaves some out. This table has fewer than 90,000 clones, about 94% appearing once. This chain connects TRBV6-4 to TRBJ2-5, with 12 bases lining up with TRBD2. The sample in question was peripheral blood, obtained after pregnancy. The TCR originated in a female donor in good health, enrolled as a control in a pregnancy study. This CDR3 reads CASSEGTSGLETQYF. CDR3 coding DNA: TGTGCCAGCAGTGAGGGGACTAGCGGGTTGGAGACCCAGTACTTC.